This T cell receptor (beta chain) emerged from a study of radiation and T cells in renal cell carcinoma. Across the study: Nephrectomy followed 15 Gy stereotactic body radiation by 4 weeks. Study-wide results and caveats: From baseline, blood top tumor clonotypes peaked at 2 weeks post-radiation.

Assay: immunoSEQ multiplex PCR; the TCRdb copy retains only in-frame clones and omits some. The sample yields 140,000 or so clones, 70% to 90% seen once. The CDR3 sequence is 13 residues long. Germline assignment: CDR1 SGHTA and CDR2 FQGNSA. Deletions cut 5 bases from V and 7 bases from J, with 14 bases between. Comments on this clone: As yet, its antigen is unknown.

Stated time point: baseline pretreatment blood. Treatment specified: 15 Gy SBRT to primary tumor, nephrectomy 4 weeks later. Serial blood draws occurred at baseline and 2 and 4 weeks post-SBRT. Clear cell pathology was present in this patient's renal cell carcinoma. This sequence joins TRBV7-2 and TRBJ1-1; D is perhaps TRBD1 (5 bases). The sequence was collected from a woman aged 50 to 60 with renal cell carcinoma. Sequences were derived from blood, sampled from a patient whose treatment included radiotherapy and nephrectomy. The CDR3 reads CASSPWRGGEAFF. The CDR3 DNA reads as TGTGCCAGCAGCCCCTGGAGGGGCGGTGAAGCTTTCTTT.